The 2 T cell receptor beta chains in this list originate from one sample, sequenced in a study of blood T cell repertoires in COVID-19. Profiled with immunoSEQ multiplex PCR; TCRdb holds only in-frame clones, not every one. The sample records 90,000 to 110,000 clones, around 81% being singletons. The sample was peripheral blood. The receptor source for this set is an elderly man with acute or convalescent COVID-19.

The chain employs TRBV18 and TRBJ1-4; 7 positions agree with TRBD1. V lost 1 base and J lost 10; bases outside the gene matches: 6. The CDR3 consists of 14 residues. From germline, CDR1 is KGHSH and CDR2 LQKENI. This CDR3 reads CASSPQGAQGKLFF. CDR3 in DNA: TGTGCCAGCTCACCACAGGGGGCGCAGGGAAAACTGTTTTTT.

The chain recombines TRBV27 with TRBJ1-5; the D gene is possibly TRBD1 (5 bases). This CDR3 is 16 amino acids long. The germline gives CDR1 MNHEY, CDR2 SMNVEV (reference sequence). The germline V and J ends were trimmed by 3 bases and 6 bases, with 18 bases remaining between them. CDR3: CASSFTPGPGGQPQHF. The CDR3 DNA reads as TGTGCCAGCAGTTTTACACCGGGCCCCGGGGGTCAGCCCCAGCATTTT.